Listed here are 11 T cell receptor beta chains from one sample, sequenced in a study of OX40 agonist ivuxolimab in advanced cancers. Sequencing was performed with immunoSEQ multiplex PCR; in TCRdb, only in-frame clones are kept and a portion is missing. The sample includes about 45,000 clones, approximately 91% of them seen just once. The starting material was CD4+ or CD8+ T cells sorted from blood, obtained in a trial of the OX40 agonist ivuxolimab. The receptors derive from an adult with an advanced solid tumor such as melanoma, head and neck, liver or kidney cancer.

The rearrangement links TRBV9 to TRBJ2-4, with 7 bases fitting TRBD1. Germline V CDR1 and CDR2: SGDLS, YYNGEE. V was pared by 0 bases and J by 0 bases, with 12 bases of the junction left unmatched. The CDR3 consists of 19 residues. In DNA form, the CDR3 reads TGTGCCAGCAGCGTAGAGGGGGCTTTAATAGTAACAGCCAAAAACATTCAGTACTTC. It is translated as CASSVEGALIVTAKNIQYF.

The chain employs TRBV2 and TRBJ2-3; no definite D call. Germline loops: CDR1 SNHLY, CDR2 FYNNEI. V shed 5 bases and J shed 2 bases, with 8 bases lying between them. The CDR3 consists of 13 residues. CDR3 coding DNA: TGTGCCAGCAGTCGGGCAAACACAGATACGCAGTATTTT. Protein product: CASSRANTDTQYF. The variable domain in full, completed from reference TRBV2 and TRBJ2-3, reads EPEVTQTPSHQVTQMGQEVILRCVPISNHLYFYWYRQILGQKVEFLVSFYNNEISEKSEIFDDQFSVERPDGSNFTLKIRSTKLEDSAMYFCASSRANTDTQYFGPGTRLTVL.

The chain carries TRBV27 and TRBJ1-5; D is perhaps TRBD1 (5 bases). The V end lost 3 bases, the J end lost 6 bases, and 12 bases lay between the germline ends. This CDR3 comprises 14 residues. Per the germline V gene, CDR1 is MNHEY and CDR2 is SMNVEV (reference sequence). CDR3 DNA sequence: TGTGCCAGCAGTTTTGGGGCTTCGACTCAGCCCCAGCATTTT. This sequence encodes CASSFGASTQPQHF.

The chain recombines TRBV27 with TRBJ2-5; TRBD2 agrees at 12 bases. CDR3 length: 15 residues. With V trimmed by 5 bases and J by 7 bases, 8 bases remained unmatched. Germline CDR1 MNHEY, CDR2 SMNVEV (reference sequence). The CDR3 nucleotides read TGTGCCAGCAGTGGTCTAGCGGGAGGGGTCGGGACCCAGTACTTC. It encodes CASSGLAGGVGTQYF.

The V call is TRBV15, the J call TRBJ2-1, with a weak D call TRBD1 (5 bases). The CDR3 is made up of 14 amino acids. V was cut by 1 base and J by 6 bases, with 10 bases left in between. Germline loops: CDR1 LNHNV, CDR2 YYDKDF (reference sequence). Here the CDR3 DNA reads TGTGCCACCAGCAGAGGAAAGGGGATCAATGAGCAGTTCTTC. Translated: CATSRGKGINEQFF. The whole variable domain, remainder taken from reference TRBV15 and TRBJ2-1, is DAMVIQNPRYQVTQFGKPVTLSCSQTLNHNVMYWYQQKSSQAPKLLFHYYDKDFNNEADTPDNFQSRRPNTSFCFLDIRSPGLGDTAMYLCATSRGKGINEQFFGPGTRLTVL.

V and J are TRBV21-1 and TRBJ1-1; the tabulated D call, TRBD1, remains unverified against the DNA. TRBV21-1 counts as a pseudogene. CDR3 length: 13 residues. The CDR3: CASSGQGATEAFF. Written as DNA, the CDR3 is TGTGCCAGCAGCGGACAGGGGGCCACTGAAGCTTTCTTT.

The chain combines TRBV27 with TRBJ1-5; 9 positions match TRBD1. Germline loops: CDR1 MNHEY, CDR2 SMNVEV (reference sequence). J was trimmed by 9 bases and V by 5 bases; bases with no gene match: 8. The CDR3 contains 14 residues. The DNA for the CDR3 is TGTGCCAGCAGTGTAGGACAGGGGCAGTGGCCCCAGCATTTT. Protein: CASSVGQGQWPQHF.

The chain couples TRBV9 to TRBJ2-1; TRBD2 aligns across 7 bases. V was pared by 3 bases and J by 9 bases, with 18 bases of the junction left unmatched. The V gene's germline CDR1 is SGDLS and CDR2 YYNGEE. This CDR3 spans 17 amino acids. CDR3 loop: CASSGGGTSSSYVEQFF. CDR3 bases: TGTGCCAGCAGCGGGGGGGGAACTAGTTCCTCCTACGTTGAGCAGTTCTTC.

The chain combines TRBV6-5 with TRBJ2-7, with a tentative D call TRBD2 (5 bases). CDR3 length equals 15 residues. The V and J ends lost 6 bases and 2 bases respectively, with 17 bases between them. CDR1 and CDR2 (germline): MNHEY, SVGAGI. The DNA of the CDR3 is TGTGCCAGCAGCTTGGGGAGCAGGTTCGCCTACGAGCAGTACTTC. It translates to CASSLGSRFAYEQYF.

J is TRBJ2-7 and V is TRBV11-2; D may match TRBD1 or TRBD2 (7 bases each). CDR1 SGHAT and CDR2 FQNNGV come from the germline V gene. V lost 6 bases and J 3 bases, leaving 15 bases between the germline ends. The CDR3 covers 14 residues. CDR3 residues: CASSPGGGGYEQYF. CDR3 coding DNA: TGTGCCAGCAGTCCAGGGGGGGGAGGCTACGAGCAGTACTTC.

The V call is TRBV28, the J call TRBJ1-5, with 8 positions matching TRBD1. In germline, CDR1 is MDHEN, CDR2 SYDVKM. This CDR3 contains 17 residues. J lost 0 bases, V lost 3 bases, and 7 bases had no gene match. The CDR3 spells CASSLDRDYYSNQPQHF. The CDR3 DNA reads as TGTGCCAGCAGTTTGGACAGGGACTACTATAGCAATCAGCCCCAGCATTTT. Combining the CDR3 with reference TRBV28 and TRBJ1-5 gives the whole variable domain DVKVTQSSRYLVKRTGEKVFLECVQDMDHENMFWYRQDPGLGLRLIYFSYDVKMKEKGDIPEGYSVSREKKERFSLILESASTNQTSMYLCASSLDRDYYSNQPQHFGDGTRLSIL.